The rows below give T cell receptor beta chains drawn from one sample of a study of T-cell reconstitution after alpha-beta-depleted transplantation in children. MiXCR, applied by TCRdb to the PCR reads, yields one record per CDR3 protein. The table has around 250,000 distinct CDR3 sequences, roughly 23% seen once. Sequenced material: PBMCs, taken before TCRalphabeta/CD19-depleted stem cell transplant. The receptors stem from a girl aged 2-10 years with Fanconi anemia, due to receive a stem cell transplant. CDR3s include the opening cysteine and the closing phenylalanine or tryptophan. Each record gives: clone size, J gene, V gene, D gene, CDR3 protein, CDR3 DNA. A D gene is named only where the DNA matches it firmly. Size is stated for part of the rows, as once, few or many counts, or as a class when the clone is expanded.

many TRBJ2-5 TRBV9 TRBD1 CASSVATGTVQETQYF TGTGCCAGCAGCGTAGCGACGGGGACAGTGCAGGAGACCCAGTACTTC
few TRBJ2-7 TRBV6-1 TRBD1 CASKGTGGYEQYF TGTGCCAGCAAAGGGACAGGGGGCTACGAGCAGTACTTC
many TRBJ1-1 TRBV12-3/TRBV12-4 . CASRGGFAEAFF TGTGCCAGCAGGGGAGGTTTCGCTGAAGCTTTCTTT
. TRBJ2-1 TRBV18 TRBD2 CASSGGLAGTRGYNEQFF TGTGCCAGCTCAGGCGGACTAGCGGGGACTCGTGGGTACAATGAGCAGTTCTTC
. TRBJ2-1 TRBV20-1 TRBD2 CSARPTSGNEQFF TGCAGTGCTAGACCTACTAGCGGCAATGAGCAGTTCTTC
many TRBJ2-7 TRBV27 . CASSSVWDGLGYEQYF TGTGCCAGCAGTAGTGTATGGGACGGCCTAGGGTACGAGCAGTACTTC
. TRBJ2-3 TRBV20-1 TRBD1 CSADRQGASDTQYF TGCAGTGCCGACCGACAGGGGGCCTCAGATACGCAGTATTTT
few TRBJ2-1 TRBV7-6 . CASSLGAYDEQFF TGTGCCAGCAGCTTAGGCGCCTACGATGAGCAGTTCTTC
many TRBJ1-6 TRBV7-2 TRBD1 CASSLAPGQLNSPLHF TGTGCCAGCAGCTTGGCTCCGGGACAGCTCAATTCACCCCTCCACTTT
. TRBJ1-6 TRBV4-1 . CASSRDIQDSPLHF TGCGCCAGCAGTCGGGACATCCAGGACTCACCCCTCCACTTT
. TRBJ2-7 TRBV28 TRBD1 CASSFGRRTRGRAREQYF TGTGCCAGCAGTTTCGGTAGGAGGACAAGGGGGCGCGCGCGGGAGCAGTACTTC
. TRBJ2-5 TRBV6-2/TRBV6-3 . CASSYEGSGETQYF TGTGCCAGCAGTTACGAGGGTAGTGGTGAGACCCAGTACTTC
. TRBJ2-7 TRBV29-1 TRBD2 CSAMTGSVAGFEYF TGCAGCGCTATGACAGGATCCGTAGCGGGGTTTGAGTACTTC
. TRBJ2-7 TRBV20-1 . CSARGHHEQYF TGCAGTGCTAGAGGGCACCACGAGCAGTACTTC
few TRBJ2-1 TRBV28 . CASSLNPSVIRSYNEQFF TGTGCCAGCAGTTTAAACCCTAGCGTAATACGCTCCTACAATGAGCAGTTCTTC
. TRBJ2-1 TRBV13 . CCGALAGVYNEQFF TGTTGTGGGGCCCTTGCGGGTGTCTACAATGAGCAGTTCTTC
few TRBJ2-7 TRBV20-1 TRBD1 CSAPRTGSTRPAYEQYF TGCAGTGCTCCTCGGACAGGATCCACCAGGCCAGCTTACGAGCAGTACTTC